These T cell receptor beta chains were read from a single sample in a study of T cells in localized non-small cell lung cancer. The protocol was immunoSEQ multiplex PCR, while the TCRdb copy is restricted to in-frame clones and leaves out a portion. Of roughly 2,500 clones in the sample, less than 25% were seen once. The material was lung tumor tissue, obtained before any cancer treatment. These receptors came from a male donor older than 55 with stage I lung adenocarcinoma. The CDR3 runs from the conserved cysteine through the conserved F or W. Fields, in order: CDR3 length, D gene, clone size, J gene, V gene, CDR3 protein, CDR3 DNA. A D gene is named only where the DNA matches it firmly. Expanded clones get a size class; other rows say once, few or many, or leave the size out.

>14|NA|many|TRBJ2-3|TRBV11-3
CASSLGQLGDTQYF
TGTGCCAGCAGCTTGGGCCAGTTGGGGGATACGCAGTATTTT
>18|TRBD1|NA|TRBJ1-2|TRBV11-3
CASSQVITGGQGGYGYTF
TGTGCCAGCAGCCAAGTCATTACTGGGGGACAGGGCGGCTATGGCTACACCTTC
>14|NA|few|TRBJ2-7|TRBV19
CASSPADSSYEQYF
TGTGCCAGTAGTCCAGCCGACAGTTCCTACGAGCAGTACTTC
>14|TRBD1|few|TRBJ1-5|TRBV6-8
CATSTGDSNQPQHF
TGTGCCACATCTACAGGGGATAGCAATCAGCCCCAGCATTTT
>16|TRBD2|NA|TRBJ2-7|TRBV9
CASSALGLAGAHEQYF
TGTGCCAGCAGCGCATTGGGACTAGCGGGAGCCCACGAGCAGTACTTC
>13|TRBD1|few|TRBJ2-3|TRBV19
CASELGGADTQYF
TGTGCCAGCGAGTTAGGGGGCGCAGATACGCAGTATTTT
>17|NA|medium-sized|TRBJ1-2|TRBV6-8
CASSYSTGGAGSGGYTF
TGTGCCAGCAGTTACTCCACGGGGGGGGCAGGTAGTGGCGGCTACACCTTC
>13|TRBD1|NA|TRBJ1-2|TRBV7-2
CASSPGGVYGYTF
TGTGCCAGCAGCCCAGGGGGCGTCTATGGCTACACCTTC
>14|NA|few|TRBJ2-7|TRBV29-1
CSGLDETKSYEQYF
TGCAGCGGGTTGGATGAGACAAAATCCTACGAGCAGTACTTC
>14|NA|NA|TRBJ2-1|TRBV5-1
CASSPDSSYNEQFF
TGCGCCAGCAGCCCGGACAGCTCCTACAATGAGCAGTTCTTC